This entry lists 27 T cell receptor beta chains sequenced from one sample in a study of T cells after yellow fever vaccination. TCRdb re-derived calls from the 5' RACE reads in MiXCR, one entry per CDR3 protein. The profile shows hundreds of thousands of distinct CDR3 sequences, approximately 12% of them singletons. This sample comprised CD4+ T cells sorted from PBMCs, obtained 15 days after the yellow fever booster vaccination. Receptor source: a young man who received the YFV17D yellow fever vaccine.

The V and J genes are TRBV27 and TRBJ1-3; 7 bases are shared with TRBD1. V lost 9 bases and J lost 2; bases outside the gene matches: 7. The CDR3 totals 14 residues. Looked up from germline, CDR1 is MNHEY and CDR2 is SMNVEV (reference sequence). CDR3 DNA: TGTGCCAGTAAAACCGGGACAGCTGGAAACACCATATATTTT. Translating it yields CASKTGTAGNTIYF.

The rearrangement links TRBV5-4 to TRBJ2-3; 11 bases are a match to TRBD2. The V segment lost 4 bases and the J segment 2 bases; nucleotides outside the gene matches: 6. Per the germline V gene, CDR1 is SGHNT and CDR2 is YYREEE (reference sequence). This CDR3 region has 16 residues. The CDR3 protein is CASSLTLAGATDTQYF. The CDR3 DNA sequence: TGTGCCAGCAGCCTTACACTAGCGGGGGCCACAGATACGCAGTATTTT.

This clonotype was recorded a few times. The chain employs TRBV5-1 and TRBJ2-3; weak D call: TRBD2 (6 bases). Trimming pared 4 bases from V and 0 bases from J, leaving 12 bases between. Per the germline V gene, CDR1 is SGHRS and CDR2 is YFSETQ. The CDR3 is 15 amino acids. The CDR3 is CASSPLADSTDTQYF. In nucleotides, the CDR3 is TGCGCCAGCAGCCCGTTAGCGGATAGCACAGATACGCAGTATTTT.

This clonotype was counted between two and nine times. The V and J genes are TRBV3-1 and TRBJ2-3; 10 bases agree with TRBD2. The V and J ends lost 0 bases and 6 bases, in that order; junction bases with no gene match: 6. CDR1 and CDR2 from the germline V gene are LGHDT and YNNKEL (reference sequence). CDR3 size: 16 residues. CDR3 nucleotide sequence: TGTGCCAGCAGCCAAGATCGCCTAGCGGGGGAGGATACGCAGTATTTT. This sequence encodes CASSQDRLAGEDTQYF.

This clonotype was detected a few times. This chain uses TRBV5-5 with TRBJ2-7; D tentatively fits TRBD1 or TRBD2 (5 bases each). This CDR3 contains 13 residues. Trimming removed 3 bases from V and 3 bases from J, with 10 bases in between. Germline assignment: CDR1 SGHKS and CDR2 YYEKEE (reference sequence). This chain's CDR3 is CASSSGRVYEQYV. The CDR3 nucleotides read TGTGCCAGCAGCTCGGGACGGGTCTACGAGCAGTACGTC.

The gene calls are TRBV4-3 and TRBJ2-7, with D perhaps given as TRBD1 or TRBD2 (5 bases each). Germline V gene sequence: CDR1 LGHNA, CDR2 YSLEER. With 0 bases removed from V and 6 bases from J, the gap between germline ends came to 15 bases. The CDR3 is made up of 15 amino acids. CDR3 sequence reads: CASSQDHRLGAEQYF. CDR3 coding DNA: TGCGCCAGCAGCCAAGACCACAGGCTGGGAGCCGAGCAGTACTTC.

This clonotype was counted at least ten times. V usage is TRBV20-1 and J usage is TRBJ1-5, with D unresolved. Looked up from germline, CDR1 is DFQATT and CDR2 is SNEGSKA (reference sequence). V shed 1 base and J shed 7 bases, with 8 bases lying between them. This CDR3 spans 12 amino acids. The CDR3 coding sequence is TGCAGTGCTAGAGTTGGCGGGCAGCCCCAGCATTTT. This gives the protein CSARVGGQPQHF.

This chain joins TRBV6-2 or TRBV6-3 and TRBJ2-5; TRBD2 aligns across 10 bases. The CDR3 runs to 13 residues. The germline V gene has CDR1 MNHEY and CDR2 SVGEGT. The V gene end was trimmed by 11 bases and the J gene end by 2 bases; junction bases not matched to a gene: 5. The CDR3 protein is CAGRTSGQETQYF. The CDR3 coding sequence is TGTGCCGGGCGGACTAGCGGACAAGAGACCCAGTACTTC.

This clonotype turned up a few times. This sequence joins TRBV9 and TRBJ2-5; TRBD2 matches 8 bases. CDR3 length equals 15 residues. The junction had 12 bases not matched to a gene; V was cut back by 7 bases and J by 4 bases. Germline CDR1 SGDLS, CDR2 YYNGEE. This CDR3 reads CASSSGGGSLETQYF. In DNA form, the CDR3 reads TGTGCCAGCTCCTCAGGCGGGGGGTCTTTAGAGACCCAGTACTTC.

This clonotype has at least ten counts. J is TRBJ2-4 and V is TRBV20-1, with 7 positions matching TRBD2. The CDR3 totals 14 residues. Germline CDR1 and CDR2: DFQATT and SNEGSKA (reference sequence). With 4 bases clipped from V and 4 bases from J, the junction kept 7 bases outside the gene matches. Written as DNA, the CDR3 is TGCAGTGCTAAACTAGCGAAAGGAAAAAACATTCAGTACTTC. This codes for CSAKLAKGKNIQYF.

The table lists this clonotype with a few counts. J is TRBJ2-5 and V is TRBV5-1; the match to TRBD1 covers 7 bases. Germline V gives CDR1 SGHRS, CDR2 YFSETQ. Trimming took 0 bases from V and 5 from J; bases not matched to a gene: 7. The CDR3 runs 15 residues. The CDR3 sequence is CASSLGGQPAETQYF. As DNA, the CDR3 is TGCGCCAGCAGCTTGGGGGGACAGCCAGCGGAGACCCAGTACTTC.

This clonotype has a handful of counts. The J gene is TRBJ2-1, the V gene TRBV7-3; 10 nucleotides match TRBD1. The CDR3 has 12 amino acids. The germline V gene encodes CDR1 SGHTA and CDR2 FQGTGA. J was trimmed by 15 bases and V by 1 base; bases with no gene match: 3. The CDR3 spells CASSLMGQGMFF. The CDR3 region has the DNA TGTGCCAGCAGCTTAATGGGACAGGGGATGTTCTTC.

This chain links TRBV27 with TRBJ1-1; D ambiguous. In germline, CDR1 is MNHEY, CDR2 SMNVEV (reference sequence). The V gene lost 10 bases and the J gene lost 6 bases, with 18 bases spanning the gap. This CDR3 spans 13 amino acids. CDR3 protein: CATTVRGMAEAFF. CDR3 nucleotide sequence: TGTGCCACAACCGTCCGGGGTATGGCTGAAGCTTTCTTT.

This clonotype was observed a few times. V is TRBV12-3 or TRBV12-4 and J is TRBJ2-7; D not resolved. This CDR3 contains 12 residues. Deletions cut 5 bases from V and 7 bases from J, with 12 bases between. CDR3 region: CASSPTKGEQYF. The CDR3 DNA reads TGTGCCAGCAGTCCAACTAAAGGGGAGCAGTACTTC.

This clonotype was picked up a small number of times. V and J are TRBV10-3 and TRBJ1-4; 7 nucleotides align to TRBD1. Germline V gene sequence: CDR1 ENHRY, CDR2 SYGVKD. V gave up 8 bases and J gave up 2 bases; unmatched junction bases: 5. The CDR3 runs to 14 residues. The CDR3 nucleotides are TGTGCCATCTCCAGGGGGGGGACTAATGAAAAACTGTTTTTT. Translating it yields CAISRGGTNEKLFF.

The chain combines TRBV7-2 with TRBJ2-1; 12 nucleotides line up with TRBD2. J gave up 7 bases and V 2 bases, and 6 bases lay outside the gene matches. Germline CDR1 reads SGHTA; CDR2 reads FQGNSA. The CDR3 covers 16 residues. CDR3 DNA sequence: TGTGCCAGCAGCTTATCACTAGCGGGGGGCGGGAATGAGCAGTTCTTC. Translation: CASSLSLAGGGNEQFF.

This clonotype came up a few times. The V gene is TRBV9, the J gene TRBJ1-2, with D perhaps matching TRBD1 (6 bases). This CDR3 is built from 13 residues. CDR1 is SGDLS and CDR2 is YYNGEE in the germline V gene. Trimming took 3 bases from V and 5 from J, leaving 11 bases between them. The CDR3 nucleotides read TGTGCCAGCAGCGCTGACAGGACGTATGGCTACACCTTC. It yields the protein CASSADRTYGYTF.

The gene calls are TRBV7-2 and TRBJ2-7; TRBD2 is a possible D gene (5 bases). Looked up from germline, CDR1 is SGHTA and CDR2 is FQGNSA. Trimming left V 5 bases short and J 4 bases short, with 12 bases between. The CDR3 has 13 amino acids. CDR3 coding DNA: TGTGCCAGCAGCATGGGAGTTGGGTACGAGCAGTACGTC. Translated: CASSMGVGYEQYV.

CDR3 sequence (DNA): TGCGCCAGCAGCCAAGTGGAGGACAGGGTCCCTGAAGCTTTCTTT. This gives the protein CASSQVEDRVPEAFF. V gene TRBV4-1 combines with J gene TRBJ1-1; the match to TRBD1 covers 8 bases. The CDR3 runs to 15 residues. The V gene end was trimmed by 1 base and the J gene end by 6 bases; junction bases not matched to a gene: 7. In germline, CDR1 is MGHRA, CDR2 YSYEKL.

V gene TRBV29-1 combines with J gene TRBJ2-2; a weak D match, TRBD1 (6 bases). Germline V lookup: CDR1 SQVTM, CDR2 ANQGSEA. The CDR3 extends over 14 amino acids. V was trimmed by 4 bases and J by 0 bases, leaving 9 bases between them. The CDR3 coding sequence is TGCAGCGTTGGGACAGCGACGAACACCGGGGAGCTGTTTTTT. Encoded protein: CSVGTATNTGELFF.

This clonotype occurred a few times. This sequence joins TRBV2 and TRBJ2-5; either TRBD1 or TRBD2 may fit D (5 bases each). In germline, CDR1 is SNHLY, CDR2 FYNNEI. V shed 6 bases and J shed 9 bases, with 11 bases lying between them. CDR3 length: 11 amino acids. For the CDR3, the DNA is TGTGCCAGCAGCGGGGCCGTGGCCCAGTACTTC. Its protein is CASSGAVAQYF.

This clonotype appeared a few times. This chain uses TRBV6-6 with TRBJ2-2; D is perhaps TRBD1 (6 bases). Germline assignment: CDR1 MNHNY and CDR2 SVGAGI (reference sequence). The germline V and J ends were trimmed by 5 bases and 7 bases, with 17 bases remaining between them. CDR3 length: 15 amino acids. CDR3 amino acids: CASSTKKGDVGELFF. Written as DNA, the CDR3 is TGTGCCAGCAGTACCAAGAAGGGGGACGTCGGGGAGCTGTTTTTT.

This clonotype was observed at least ten times. V and J are TRBV7-2 and TRBJ2-1; TRBD1 matches at 11 bases. V was clipped by 5 bases and J by 10 bases; unmatched bases: 4. CDR3 size: 13 residues. Germline assignment: CDR1 SGHTA and CDR2 FQGNSA. CDR3 sequence reads: CASSGGTGGEQFF. CDR3 nucleotide sequence: TGTGCCAGCAGCGGGGGGACAGGGGGGGAGCAGTTCTTC.

This clonotype has just a few counts. The V call is TRBV6-5, the J call TRBJ1-6, with D possibly TRBD1 on 6 matching bases. The CDR3 runs 14 residues. Germline loops: CDR1 MNHEY, CDR2 SVGAGI. V lost 6 bases to trimming and J lost 7 bases, with 13 bases between them. The chain's CDR3 is CASRLGQLNSPLHF. Written as DNA, the CDR3 is TGTGCCAGCAGACTCGGACAGCTAAATTCACCCCTCCACTTT.

This clonotype came up many times. The V gene is TRBV3-1, the J gene TRBJ2-3; no clear D. V lost 1 base to trimming and J lost 2 bases, with 4 bases between them. The CDR3 extends over 13 amino acids. Per germline, CDR1 LGHDT and CDR2 YNNKEL (reference sequence). This CDR3 is CASSQVSTDTQYF. The CDR3 region has the DNA TGTGCCAGCAGCCAAGTCTCCACAGATACGCAGTATTTT.

In this sample, this clonotype turned up a few times. This chain connects TRBV4-1 to TRBJ2-1; 7 positions agree with TRBD2. The CDR3 sequence is 14 residues long. Germline lookup yields CDR1 MGHRA and CDR2 YSYEKL. The ends lost 7 bases at V and 5 bases at J; junction bases unmatched: 8. CDR3 sequence reads: CASNDGTTDNEQFF. The CDR3 DNA sequence: TGCGCCAGCAACGACGGGACTACCGACAATGAGCAGTTCTTC.

There are a few counts of this clonotype. The chain is built from TRBV29-1 and TRBJ2-7, with D possibly TRBD2 on 7 matching bases. V lost 4 bases and J 3 bases, leaving 16 bases between the germline ends. Germline V CDR1 and CDR2: SQVTM, ANQGSEA. The CDR3 is made up of 14 amino acids. CDR3 sequence: CSVGKGGTLYEQYF. The CDR3 DNA reads TGCAGCGTTGGAAAGGGGGGGACTCTCTACGAGCAGTACTTC.